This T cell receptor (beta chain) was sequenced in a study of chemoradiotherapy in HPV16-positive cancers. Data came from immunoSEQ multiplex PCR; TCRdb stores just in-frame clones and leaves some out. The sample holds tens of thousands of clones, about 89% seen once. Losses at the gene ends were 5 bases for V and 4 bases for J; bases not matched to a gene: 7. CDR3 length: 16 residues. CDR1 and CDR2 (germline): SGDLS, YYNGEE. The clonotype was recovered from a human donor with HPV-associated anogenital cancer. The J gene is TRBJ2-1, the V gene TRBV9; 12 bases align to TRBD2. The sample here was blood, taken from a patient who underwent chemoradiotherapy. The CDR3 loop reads CASSYGLAGWYNEQFF. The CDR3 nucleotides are TGTGCCAGCAGTTACGGACTAGCGGGGTGGTACAATGAGCAGTTCTTC. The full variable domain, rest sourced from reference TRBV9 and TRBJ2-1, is DSGVTQTPKHLITATGQRVTLRCSPRSGDLSVYWYQQSLDQGLQFLIQYYNGEERAKGNILERFSAQQFPDLHSELNLSSLELGDSALYFCASSYGLAGWYNEQFFGPGTRLTVL.